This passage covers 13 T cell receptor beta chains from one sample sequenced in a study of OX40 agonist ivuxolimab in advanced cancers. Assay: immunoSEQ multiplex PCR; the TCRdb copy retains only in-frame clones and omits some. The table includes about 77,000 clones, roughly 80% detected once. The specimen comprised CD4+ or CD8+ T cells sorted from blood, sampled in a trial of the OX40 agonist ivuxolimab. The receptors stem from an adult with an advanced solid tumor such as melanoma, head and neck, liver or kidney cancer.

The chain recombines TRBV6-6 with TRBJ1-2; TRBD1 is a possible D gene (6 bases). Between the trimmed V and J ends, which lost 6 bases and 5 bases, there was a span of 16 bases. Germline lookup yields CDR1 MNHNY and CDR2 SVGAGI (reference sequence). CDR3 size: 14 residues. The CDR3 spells CASSPGVRGYGYTF. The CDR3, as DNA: TGTGCCAGCAGCCCGGGGGTCAGGGGTTATGGCTACACCTTC.

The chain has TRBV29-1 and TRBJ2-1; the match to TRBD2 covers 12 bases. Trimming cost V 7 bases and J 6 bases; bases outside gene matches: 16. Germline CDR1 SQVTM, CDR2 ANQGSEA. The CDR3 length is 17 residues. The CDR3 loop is CSGLPRAGLAGINEQFF. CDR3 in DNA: TGCAGCGGACTCCCCCGGGCAGGACTAGCGGGAATCAATGAGCAGTTCTTC.

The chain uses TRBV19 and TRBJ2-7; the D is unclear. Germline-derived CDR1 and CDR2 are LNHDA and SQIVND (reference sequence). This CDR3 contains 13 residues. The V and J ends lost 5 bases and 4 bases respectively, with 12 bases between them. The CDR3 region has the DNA TGTGCCAGTAGTTTCATCGTGGGATACGAGCAGTACTTC. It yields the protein CASSFIVGYEQYF.

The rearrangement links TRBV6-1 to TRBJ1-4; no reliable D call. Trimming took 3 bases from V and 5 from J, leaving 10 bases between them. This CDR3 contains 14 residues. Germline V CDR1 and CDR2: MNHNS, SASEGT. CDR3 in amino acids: CASSEADWNEKLFF. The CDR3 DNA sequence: TGTGCCAGCAGTGAGGCAGATTGGAATGAAAAACTGTTTTTT.

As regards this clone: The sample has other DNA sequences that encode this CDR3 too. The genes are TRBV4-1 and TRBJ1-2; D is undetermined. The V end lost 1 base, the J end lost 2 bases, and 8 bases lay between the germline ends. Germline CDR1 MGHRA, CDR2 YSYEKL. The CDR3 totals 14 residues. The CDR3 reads CASSQGTGNYGYTF. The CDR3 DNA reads TGCGCCAGCAGCCAAGGAACGGGAAACTATGGCTACACCTTC.

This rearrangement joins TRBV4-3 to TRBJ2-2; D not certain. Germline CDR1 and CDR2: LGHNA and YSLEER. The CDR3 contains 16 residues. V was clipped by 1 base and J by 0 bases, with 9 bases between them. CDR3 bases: TGCGCCAGCAGCCAAGTAATAGGGACGAACACCGGGGAGCTGTTTTTT. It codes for CASSQVIGTNTGELFF.

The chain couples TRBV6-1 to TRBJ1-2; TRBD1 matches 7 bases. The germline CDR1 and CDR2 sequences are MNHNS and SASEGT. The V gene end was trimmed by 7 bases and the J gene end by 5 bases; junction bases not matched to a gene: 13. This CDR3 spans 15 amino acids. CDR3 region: CASTLRLGQQYGYTF. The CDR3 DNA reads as TGTGCCAGCACCCTGAGGTTGGGACAGCAATATGGCTACACCTTC.

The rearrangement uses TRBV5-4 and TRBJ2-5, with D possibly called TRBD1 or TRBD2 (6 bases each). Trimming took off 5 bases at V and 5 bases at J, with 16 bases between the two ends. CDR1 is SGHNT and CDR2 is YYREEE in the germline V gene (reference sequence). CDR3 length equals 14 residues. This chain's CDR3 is CASRGAQGRETQYF. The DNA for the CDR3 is TGTGCCAGCAGAGGGGCTCAGGGGAGGGAGACCCAGTACTTC.

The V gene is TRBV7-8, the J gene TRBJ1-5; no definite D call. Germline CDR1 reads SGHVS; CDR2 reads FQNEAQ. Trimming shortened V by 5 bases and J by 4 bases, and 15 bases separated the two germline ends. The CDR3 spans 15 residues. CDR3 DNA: TGTGCCAGCAGCCAATCCCTCGGCGGGAATCAGCCCCAGCATTTT. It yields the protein CASSQSLGGNQPQHF.

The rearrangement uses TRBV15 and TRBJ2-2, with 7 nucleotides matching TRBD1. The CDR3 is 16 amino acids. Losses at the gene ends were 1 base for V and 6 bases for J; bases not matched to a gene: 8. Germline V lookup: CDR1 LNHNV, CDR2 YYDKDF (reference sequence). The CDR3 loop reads CATSRGRGQAPGELFF. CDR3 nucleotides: TGTGCCACCAGCAGAGGCCGAGGACAGGCCCCCGGGGAGCTGTTTTTT.

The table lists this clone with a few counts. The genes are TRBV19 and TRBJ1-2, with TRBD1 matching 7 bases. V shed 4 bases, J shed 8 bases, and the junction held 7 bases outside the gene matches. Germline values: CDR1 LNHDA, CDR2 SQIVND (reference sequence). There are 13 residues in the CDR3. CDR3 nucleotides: TGTGCCAGTAGTAAGGGTCAGGGGGGAGGCTACACCTTC. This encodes CASSKGQGGGYTF.

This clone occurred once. The DNA of the CDR3 is TGTGCCAGCAGCTTGCGGATACAAGAGACCCAGTACTTC. This sequence encodes CASSLRIQETQYF. The chain combines TRBV5-4 with TRBJ2-5, with D hard to call. Germline CDR1 reads SGHNT; CDR2 reads YYREEE (reference sequence). Trimming took 1 base from V and 2 from J, leaving 6 bases between them. This CDR3 spans 13 amino acids.

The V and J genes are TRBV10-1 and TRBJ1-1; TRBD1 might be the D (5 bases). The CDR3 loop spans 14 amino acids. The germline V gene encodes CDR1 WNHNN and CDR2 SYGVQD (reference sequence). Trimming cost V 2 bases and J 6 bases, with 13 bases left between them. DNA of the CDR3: TGCGCCAGCAGTGAGACAAGGGGATGGTCTGAAGCTTTCTTT. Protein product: CASSETRGWSEAFF.